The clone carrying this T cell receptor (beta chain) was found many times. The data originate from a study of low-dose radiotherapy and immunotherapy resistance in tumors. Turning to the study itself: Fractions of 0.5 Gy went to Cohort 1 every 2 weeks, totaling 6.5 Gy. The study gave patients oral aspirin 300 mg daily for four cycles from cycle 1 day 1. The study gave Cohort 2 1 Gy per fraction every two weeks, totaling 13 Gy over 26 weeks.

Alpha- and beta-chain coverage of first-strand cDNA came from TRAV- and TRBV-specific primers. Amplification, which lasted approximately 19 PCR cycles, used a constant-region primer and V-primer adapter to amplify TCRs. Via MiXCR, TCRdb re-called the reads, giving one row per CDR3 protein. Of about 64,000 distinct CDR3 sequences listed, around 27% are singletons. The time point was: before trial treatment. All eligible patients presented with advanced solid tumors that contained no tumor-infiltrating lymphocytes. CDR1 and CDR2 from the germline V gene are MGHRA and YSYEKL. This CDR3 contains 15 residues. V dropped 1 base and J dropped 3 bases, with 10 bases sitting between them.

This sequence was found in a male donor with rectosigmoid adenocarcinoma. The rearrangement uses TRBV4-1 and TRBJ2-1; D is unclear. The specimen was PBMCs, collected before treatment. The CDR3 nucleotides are TGCGCCAGCAGCCAAGGGAGCTCTCTCTACAATGAGCAGTTCTTC. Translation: CASSQGSSLYNEQFF.